The 32 T cell receptor beta chains below all came from one sample that was sequenced in a study of blood T cells in healthy people across ages. Next came a second PCR, run for 7 to 11 cycles, which used a sample-barcoded 5' primer along with a J-beta primer mix. One entry per CDR3 protein results from TCRdb running MiXCR on the 5' RACE reads. The sample consists of hundreds of thousands of distinct CDR3 sequences, under 35% of them appearing once. Sequenced input: blood. These TCRs come from an elderly woman in good health.

This clonotype was observed many times. The rearrangement links TRBV7-9 to TRBJ2-7, with 9 bases aligning to TRBD2. V lost 5 bases, J lost 3 bases, and 8 bases stayed unmatched. Per germline, CDR1 SEHNR and CDR2 FQNEAQ (reference sequence). The CDR3 spans 15 residues. For the CDR3, the DNA is TGTGCCAGCAGCCAGCTGGGACTAGCTAGCTACGAGCAGTACTTC. Its translation is CASSQLGLASYEQYF.

This clonotype appeared many times. The chain couples TRBV15 to TRBJ2-7, with TRBD1 matching over 7 bases. The CDR3 has 14 amino acids. V shed 3 bases and J 5 bases; nucleotides not matched to a gene: 7. Germline V gives CDR1 LNHNV, CDR2 YYDKDF (reference sequence). The CDR3 nucleotides are TGTGCCACCAGCAGCCGATTACAGGGGAACGAGCAGTACTTC. Encoded protein: CATSSRLQGNEQYF.

This sequence joins TRBV7-2 and TRBJ2-1, with 8 bases identical to TRBD1. The CDR3 runs 15 residues. V lost 5 bases to trimming and J lost 6 bases; unmatched junction nucleotides: 9. Germline V gene data show CDR1 as SGHTA and CDR2 as FQGNSA. The CDR3 bases are TGTGCCAGCAGCCCCGGACAGGGTGAAATCAATGAGCAGTTCTTC. Protein sequence: CASSPGQGEINEQFF.

In its sample, this clonotype was seen many times. The genes are TRBV15 and TRBJ1-2; D unclear. CDR1 is LNHNV, CDR2 YYDKDF, per germline (reference sequence). The V and J ends lost 2 bases and 5 bases respectively, with 12 bases between them. The CDR3 has 14 residues. This CDR3 is CATSRIVGRYGYTF. The CDR3 DNA sequence: TGTGCCACCAGCAGAATAGTCGGGCGGTATGGCTACACCTTC.

The chain combines TRBV29-1 with TRBJ2-7; 7 nucleotides match TRBD2. Germline V lookup: CDR1 SQVTM, CDR2 ANQGSEA. The V and J ends lost 8 bases and 7 bases, in that order; junction bases with no gene match: 11. The CDR3 has 12 amino acids. The CDR3 loop is CSTKGGGREQYF. CDR3 in DNA: TGCAGCACCAAGGGCGGGGGAAGGGAGCAGTACTTC.

This clonotype was observed a single time. A much larger clone lies one base from this, so it may be a read error. The rearrangement uses TRBV7-2 and TRBJ2-7; 10 bases agree with TRBD1. Germline V gene lookup returns CDR1 SGHTA and CDR2 FQGNSA. V was pared by 5 bases and J by 7 bases, with 2 bases of the junction left unmatched. CDR3 length: 12 amino acids. For the CDR3, the DNA is TGTGCCAGCAGCATGGGACAGGGGGAGCAGTACTTC. Translating gives CASSMGQGEQYF.

This clonotype was seen at least ten times. This chain joins TRBV7-8 and TRBJ1-2; D not certain. Between the trimmed V and J ends, which lost 8 bases and 3 bases, there was a span of 13 bases. Germline values: CDR1 SGHVS, CDR2 FQNEAQ. The length of the CDR3 is 13 residues. The CDR3 spells CASQGRADYGYTF. CDR3 DNA sequence: TGTGCCAGCCAAGGTCGGGCTGACTATGGCTACACCTTC.

This clonotype was seen at least ten times. The chain combines TRBV27 with TRBJ2-5; 9 nucleotides match TRBD1. Germline CDR1 is MNHEY and CDR2 is SMNVEV (reference sequence). Trimming cost V 6 bases and J 4 bases; bases outside gene matches: 18. The CDR3 runs to 18 residues. The CDR3 spells CASRRPGTGPVGGETQYF. CDR3 sequence (DNA): TGTGCCAGCAGACGACCCGGGACAGGGCCAGTGGGAGGAGAGACCCAGTACTTC.

This clonotype was picked up many times. The chain links TRBV10-3 to TRBJ2-5; D unclear. Germline V gene data show CDR1 as ENHRY and CDR2 as SYGVKD. V was cut by 8 bases and J by 1 base, with 2 bases left in between. The CDR3 length is 10 residues. The CDR3 DNA sequence: TGTGCCATCGGCCAAGAGACCCAGTACTTC. Its translation is CAIGQETQYF.

The chain couples TRBV7-2 to TRBJ2-7; possible D gene TRBD1, 5 bases. CDR1 and CDR2 from the germline V gene are SGHTA and FQGNSA. V was clipped by 1 base and J by 3 bases, with 13 bases between them. The CDR3 contains 15 residues. The CDR3 is CASSLGTRSYYEQYF. DNA of the CDR3: TGTGCCAGCAGCTTAGGGACACGGTCATACTACGAGCAGTACTTC. Full variable domain (remainder filled in from reference TRBV7-2 and TRBJ2-7): GAGVSQSPSNKVTEKGKDVELRCDPISGHTALYWYRQSLGQGLEFLIYFQGNSAPDKSGLPSDRFSAERTGGSVSTLTIQRTQQEDSAVYLCASSLGTRSYYEQYFGPGTRLTVT.

This clonotype showed up many times. The rearrangement uses TRBV7-2 and TRBJ2-7, with 7 bases that match TRBD2. The trim removed 1 base at V and 0 bases at J, leaving 3 bases unmatched. The germline V gene encodes CDR1 SGHTA and CDR2 FQGNSA. The CDR3 runs 15 residues. CDR3 DNA: TGTGCCAGCAGCTTAGTCGGCGGGAGCTCCTACGAGCAGTACTTC. It specifies CASSLVGGSSYEQYF. The entire variable domain, with the rest obtained from reference TRBV7-2 and TRBJ2-7, is as follows: GAGVSQSPSNKVTEKGKDVELRCDPISGHTALYWYRQSLGQGLEFLIYFQGNSAPDKSGLPSDRFSAERTGGSVSTLTIQRTQQEDSAVYLCASSLVGGSSYEQYFGPGTRLTVT.

This clonotype was observed many times. The rearrangement links TRBV6-5 to TRBJ1-1, with TRBD1 as a possible D gene (5 bases). Germline V gene sequence: CDR1 MNHEY, CDR2 SVGAGI. This CDR3 is 14 amino acids long. Trimming took 4 bases from V and 8 from J, leaving 17 bases between them. The CDR3 DNA sequence: TGTGCCAGCAGTTCGGCAGGGTCGATGGTAGAAGCTTTCTTT. This encodes CASSSAGSMVEAFF.

The chain uses TRBV4-1 and TRBJ2-1, with TRBD2 identical over 14 bases. The J segment lost 9 bases and the V segment lost 3 bases, leaving 7 bases of the junction unmatched. This CDR3 has 16 residues. Per the germline V gene, CDR1 is MGHRA and CDR2 is YSYEKL. For the CDR3, the DNA is TGCGCCAGCAGCCAGAGCAGACTAGCGGGGGGGCGTGAGCAGTTCTTC. The encoded protein is CASSQSRLAGGREQFF.

Many counts were recorded for this clonotype. V is TRBV29-1 and J is TRBJ2-3; no reliable D call. The germline gives CDR1 SQVTM, CDR2 ANQGSEA. V lost 2 bases and J 6 bases, leaving 12 bases between the germline ends. This CDR3 has 13 residues. CDR3 residues: CSVEPTRSDTQYF. The CDR3 DNA follows: TGCAGCGTTGAACCCACCCGGTCGGATACGCAGTATTTT.

To note about this clonotype: A much larger clone is a single base away; this may be a read error. The chain links TRBV5-1 to TRBJ1-5; D not resolved. The CDR3 contains 16 residues. The germline CDR1 and CDR2 sequences are SGHRS and YFSETQ. Trimming stripped 5 bases from V and 1 base from J, with 16 bases between. The CDR3 DNA sequence: TGCGCCAGCAGACCGGGGTCGGGGAAGAGCAATCAGCCCCAGCATTTT. Protein: CASRPGSGKSNQPQHF.

Many counts were recorded for this clonotype. The J gene is TRBJ2-7, the V gene TRBV27; D is perhaps TRBD2 (6 bases). The CDR3 runs to 15 residues. Germline-derived CDR1 and CDR2 are MNHEY and SMNVEV (reference sequence). V was shortened by 8 bases and J by 5 bases, with 22 bases between the two germline ends. CDR3 DNA: TGTGCCAGCCGCGCCCAGGTGGCGGGGCGAAACGAGCAGTACTTC. Its protein product is CASRAQVAGRNEQYF.

The CDR3 sequence: CATSDFTTSSYEQYF. The CDR3 bases are TGTGCCACCAGTGATTTCACTACAAGCTCCTACGAGCAGTACTTC. The chain recombines TRBV24-1 with TRBJ2-7; no definite D call. Germline CDR1 is KGHDR and CDR2 is SFDVKD. The CDR3 contains 15 residues. Trimming took off 1 base at V and 0 bases at J, with 9 bases between the two ends.

This chain links TRBV12-3 or TRBV12-4 with TRBJ1-4; unclear D gene. The CDR3 consists of 14 residues. Trimming took 6 bases from V and 8 from J, leaving 16 bases between them. CDR3 in amino acids: CASRPPGRREKLFF. The CDR3 bases are TGTGCCAGCAGGCCTCCCGGGCGAAGAGAAAAACTGTTTTTT.

This clonotype was observed many times. The chain carries TRBV12-3 or TRBV12-4 and TRBJ1-2; D is undetermined. The CDR3 covers 14 residues. V was trimmed by 2 bases and J by 6 bases, leaving 13 bases between them. CDR3: CASSLWGQDDGYTF. Written as DNA, the CDR3 is TGTGCCAGCAGTTTATGGGGTCAGGACGATGGCTACACCTTC.

The chain joins TRBV10-2 to TRBJ2-2, with a possible D match to TRBD2 (6 bases). The CDR3 is 16 amino acids. Germline V CDR1 and CDR2: WSHSY, SAAADI. With 7 bases removed from V and 1 base from J, the gap between germline ends came to 16 bases. This chain's CDR3 is CASTRGWRENTGELFF. As DNA, the CDR3 is TGCGCCAGCACTCGTGGATGGAGGGAGAACACCGGGGAGCTGTTTTTT.

As concerns this clonotype: A much bigger clone sits one base away, suggesting this may be a read error. The chain is built from TRBV3-1 and TRBJ2-5, with D possibly TRBD2 on 6 matching bases. V lost 0 bases, J lost 11 bases, and 19 bases lay in between. CDR3 length equals 15 residues. Germline CDR1 reads LGHDT; CDR2 reads YNNKEL (reference sequence). The CDR3 DNA sequence: TGTGCCAGCAGCCAAGAATTGGTTAGCGGCAATGAGCAGTACTTC. It codes for CASSQELVSGNEQYF.

The rearrangement uses TRBV20-1 and TRBJ2-1; 8 nucleotides line up with TRBD2. The V segment lost 5 bases and the J segment 5 bases; nucleotides outside the gene matches: 8. The CDR3 has 14 residues. Germline CDR1 DFQATT, CDR2 SNEGSKA (reference sequence). CDR3 region: CSAWVILADNEQFF. The CDR3 DNA is TGCAGTGCTTGGGTTATACTAGCGGACAATGAGCAGTTCTTC.

Comment on this clonotype: It differs at one base from a far larger clone, so likely a read error. CDR3 amino acids: CAGSSQGAYGYTF. The DNA for the CDR3 is TGTGCCGGCAGCTCACAGGGGGCTTATGGCTACACCTTC. V gene TRBV7-2 combines with J gene TRBJ1-2; 9 bases are a match to TRBD1. The germline CDR1 and CDR2 sequences are SGHTA and FQGNSA. The CDR3 has 13 residues.

Of note for this clonotype: This may arise from a read error, as a much more abundant clone is one base away. J is TRBJ2-7 and V is TRBV14, with a possible D match to TRBD2 (6 bases). The V gene lost 6 bases and the J gene lost 7 bases, with 13 bases spanning the gap. This CDR3 has 12 residues. Germline values: CDR1 SGHDN, CDR2 FVKESK. The CDR3 spells CASRRGLDEQYF. The CDR3 nucleotides read TGTGCCAGCAGACGGGGGTTGGATGAGCAGTACTTC. Combining the CDR3 with reference TRBV14 and TRBJ2-7 gives the whole variable domain EAGVTQFPSHSVIEKGQTVTLRCDPISGHDNLYWYRRVMGKEIKFLLHFVKESKQDESGMPNNRFLAERTGGTYSTLKVQPAELEDSGVYFCASRRGLDEQYFGPGTRLTVT.

Many counts were recorded for this clonotype. The chain links TRBV7-9 to TRBJ2-3; possible D gene TRBD2, 6 bases. The CDR3 consists of 16 residues. V was trimmed by 2 bases and J by 0 bases, leaving 12 bases between them. Germline-derived CDR1 and CDR2 are SEHNR and FQNEAQ (reference sequence). CDR3 protein: CASSLRGRPSTDTQYF. The DNA for the CDR3 is TGTGCCAGCAGCTTAAGAGGGAGGCCTAGCACAGATACGCAGTATTTT.

This chain links TRBV6-1 with TRBJ2-1; perhaps D is TRBD1 or TRBD2 (6 bases each). Deletions cut 3 bases from V and 13 bases from J, with 13 bases between. The length of the CDR3 is 12 residues. CDR1 is MNHNS, CDR2 SASEGT, per germline. The CDR3 loop reads CASSEMGGRQFF. The CDR3 DNA reads TGTGCCAGCAGTGAGATGGGGGGCAGACAGTTCTTC.

This clonotype was observed many times. The chain carries TRBV4-3 and TRBJ2-3; no clear D gene. Germline CDR1 is LGHNA and CDR2 is YSLEER. CDR3 length: 11 residues. Trimming took 6 bases from V and 4 from J, leaving 5 bases between them. DNA for the CDR3: TGCGCCAGCAGGGGCGCAGATACGCAGTATTTT. It encodes CASRGADTQYF.

To note about this clonotype: This could be a read error, since a much larger clone is one nucleotide away. The rearrangement uses TRBV20-1 and TRBJ2-5; the match to TRBD2 covers 13 bases. The germline CDR1 and CDR2 sequences are DFQATT and SNEGSKA (reference sequence). The V gene end was trimmed by 6 bases and the J gene end by 11 bases; junction bases not matched to a gene: 18. The CDR3 covers 16 residues. In DNA, the CDR3 is TGCAGTGCCACTGGACTAGCGGGAGTCTCCTACAATGAGCAGTACTTC. It yields the protein CSATGLAGVSYNEQYF.

The genes are TRBV29-1 and TRBJ2-1; TRBD1 aligns across 9 bases. CDR1 SQVTM and CDR2 ANQGSEA come from the germline V gene. The CDR3 totals 15 residues. Trimming at V came to 1 base and at J to 6 bases, leaving 7 bases not matched to a gene. CDR3 sequence (DNA): TGCAGCGTTGAAGCGGGGGACAGGGATCGCAATGAGCAGTTCTTC. This translates into CSVEAGDRDRNEQFF.

In this sample, this clonotype turned up a few times. This sequence joins TRBV11-2 and TRBJ2-1; D is perhaps TRBD1 (5 bases). The germline V gene encodes CDR1 SGHAT and CDR2 FQNNGV. Between the trimmed V and J ends, which lost 0 bases and 7 bases, there was a span of 13 bases. The CDR3 runs 15 residues. CDR3 DNA sequence: TGTGCCAGCAGCTTAGAGACACTTCCAGGGAATGAGCAGTTCTTC. It is translated as CASSLETLPGNEQFF.

As for this clonotype: This may be a read error, as it is one base from a much larger clone. The chain employs TRBV15 and TRBJ2-5; 10 bases are a match to TRBD2. CDR1 and CDR2 from the germline V gene are LNHNV and YYDKDF (reference sequence). The CDR3 runs to 16 residues. V lost 0 bases to trimming and J lost 7 bases; unmatched junction nucleotides: 8. The CDR3 region is CATSRDRAGGRGTQYF. The CDR3 DNA reads TGTGCCACCAGCAGAGATCGAGCGGGGGGGCGGGGGACCCAGTACTTC.

For this clonotype: It may be a read error: a sequence one base away is much more abundant. This chain links TRBV5-1 with TRBJ2-5, with D hard to call. Germline CDR1 SGHRS, CDR2 YFSETQ. This CDR3 contains 11 residues. CDR3 residues: CAGSLQEAQYF. Written as DNA, the CDR3 is TGCGCCGGCAGCTTGCAAGAGGCCCAGTACTTC.